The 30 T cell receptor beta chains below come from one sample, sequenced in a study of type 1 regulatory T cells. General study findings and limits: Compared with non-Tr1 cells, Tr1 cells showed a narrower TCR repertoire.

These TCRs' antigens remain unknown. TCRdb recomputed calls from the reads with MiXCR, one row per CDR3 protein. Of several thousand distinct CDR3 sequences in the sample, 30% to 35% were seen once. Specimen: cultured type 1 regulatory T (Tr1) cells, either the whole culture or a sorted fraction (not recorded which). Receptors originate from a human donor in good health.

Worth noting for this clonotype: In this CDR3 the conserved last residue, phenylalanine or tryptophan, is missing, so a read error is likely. This chain's CDR3 is CSARHNSGANVLTL. CDR3 sequence (DNA): TGCAGTGCTAGACATAACTCTGGGGCCAACGTCCTGACTTTA. The chain combines TRBV20-1 with TRBJ2-6; D remains ambiguous. The CDR3 spans 14 residues. Germline lookup yields CDR1 DFQATT and CDR2 SNEGSKA (reference sequence). The V end was cut by 2 bases, the J end by 0 bases, with 5 bases between.

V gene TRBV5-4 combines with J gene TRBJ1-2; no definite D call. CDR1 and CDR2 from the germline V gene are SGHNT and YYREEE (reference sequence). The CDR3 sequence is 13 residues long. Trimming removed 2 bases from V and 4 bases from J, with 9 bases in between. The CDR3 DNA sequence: TGTGCCAGCAGCTTAGAGACCATCTATGGCTACACCTTC. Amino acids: CASSLETIYGYTF.

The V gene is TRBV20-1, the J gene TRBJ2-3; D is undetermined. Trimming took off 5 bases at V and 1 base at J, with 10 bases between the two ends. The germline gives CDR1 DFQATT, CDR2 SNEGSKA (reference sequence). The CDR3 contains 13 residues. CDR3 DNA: TGCAGTGCTCCCGCGACTGGCACAGATACGCAGTATTTT. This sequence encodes CSAPATGTDTQYF.

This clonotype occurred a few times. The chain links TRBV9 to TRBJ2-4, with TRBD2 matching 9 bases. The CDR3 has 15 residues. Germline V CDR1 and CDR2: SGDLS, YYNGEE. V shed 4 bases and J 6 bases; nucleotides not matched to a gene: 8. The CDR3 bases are TGTGCCAGCAGCTCCCCCGGGCGGGGGGGAAACATTCAGTACTTC. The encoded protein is CASSSPGRGGNIQYF.

The CDR3 coding sequence is TGTGCCAGCAGCGTCTCCGGGACATTCTCTGGAAACACCATATATTTT. Encoded protein: CASSVSGTFSGNTIYF. The rearrangement uses TRBV9 and TRBJ1-3; D is possibly TRBD1 (6 bases). Germline V gene data show CDR1 as SGDLS and CDR2 as YYNGEE. The ends were cut back, 2 bases at V and 0 bases at J, with 12 bases in the middle. The CDR3 has 16 residues.

CDR3 residues: CASSLTQGAYEQYV. In nucleotides, the CDR3 is TGTGCCAGCAGCTTAACCCAGGGGGCCTACGAGCAGTACGTC. The gene calls are TRBV7-9 and TRBJ2-7, with TRBD1 matching over 7 bases. The germline gives CDR1 SEHNR, CDR2 FQNEAQ (reference sequence). The CDR3 totals 14 residues. V gave up 2 bases and J gave up 2 bases; unmatched junction bases: 3.

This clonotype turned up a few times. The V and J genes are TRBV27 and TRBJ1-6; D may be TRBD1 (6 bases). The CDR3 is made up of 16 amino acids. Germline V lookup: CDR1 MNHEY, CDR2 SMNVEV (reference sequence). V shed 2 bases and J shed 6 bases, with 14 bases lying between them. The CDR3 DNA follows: TGTGCCAGCAGTTTACGGGGGCGGATAGGTAATTCACCCCTCCACTTT. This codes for CASSLRGRIGNSPLHF.

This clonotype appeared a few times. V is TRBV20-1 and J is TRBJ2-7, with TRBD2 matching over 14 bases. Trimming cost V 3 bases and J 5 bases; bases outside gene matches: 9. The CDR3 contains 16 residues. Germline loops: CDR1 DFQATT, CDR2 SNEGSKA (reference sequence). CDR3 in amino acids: CSARTSGRATGDEQYF. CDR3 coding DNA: TGCAGTGCTAGGACTAGCGGGAGGGCCACGGGGGACGAGCAGTACTTC.

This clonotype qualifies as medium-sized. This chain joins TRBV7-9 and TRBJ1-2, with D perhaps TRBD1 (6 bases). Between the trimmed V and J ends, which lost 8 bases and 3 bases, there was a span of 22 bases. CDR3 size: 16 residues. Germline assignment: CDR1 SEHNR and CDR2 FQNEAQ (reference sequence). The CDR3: CASSQARGSRDYGYTF. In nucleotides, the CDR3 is TGTGCCAGCTCCCAGGCCAGGGGAAGTAGAGACTATGGCTACACCTTC.

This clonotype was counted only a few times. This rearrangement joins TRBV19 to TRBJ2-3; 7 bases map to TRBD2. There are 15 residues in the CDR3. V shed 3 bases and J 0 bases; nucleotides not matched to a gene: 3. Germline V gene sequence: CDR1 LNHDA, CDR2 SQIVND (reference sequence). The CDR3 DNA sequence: TGTGCCAGTAGTATGGCGGGAGTTAGCACAGATACGCAGTATTTT. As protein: CASSMAGVSTDTQYF.

CDR3 DNA sequence: TGCGCCAGCAGCTTGGGAAAGCGGGAGGGCCACCTACAAGAGACCCAGTACTTC. It encodes CASSLGKREGHLQETQYF. This chain uses TRBV5-1 with TRBJ2-5; TRBD2 aligns across 10 bases. With 0 bases clipped from V and 2 bases from J, the junction kept 10 bases outside the gene matches. Germline-derived CDR1 and CDR2 are SGHRS and YFSETQ. This CDR3 comprises 18 residues.

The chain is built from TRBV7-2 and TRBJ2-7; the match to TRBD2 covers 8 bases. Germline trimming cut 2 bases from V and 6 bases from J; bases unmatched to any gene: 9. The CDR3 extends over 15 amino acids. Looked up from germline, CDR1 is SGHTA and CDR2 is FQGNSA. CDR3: CASSLFAGGGSEQYF. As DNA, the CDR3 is TGTGCCAGCAGCTTATTCGCGGGAGGTGGGTCCGAGCAGTACTTC.

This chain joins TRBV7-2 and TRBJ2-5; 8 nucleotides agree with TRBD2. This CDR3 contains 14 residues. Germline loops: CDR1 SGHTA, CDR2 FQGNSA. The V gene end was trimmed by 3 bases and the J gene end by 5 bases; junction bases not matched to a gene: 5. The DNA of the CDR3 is TGTGCCAGCAGCTTTCCGGGAGGGATGGAGACCCAGTACTTC. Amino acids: CASSFPGGMETQYF.

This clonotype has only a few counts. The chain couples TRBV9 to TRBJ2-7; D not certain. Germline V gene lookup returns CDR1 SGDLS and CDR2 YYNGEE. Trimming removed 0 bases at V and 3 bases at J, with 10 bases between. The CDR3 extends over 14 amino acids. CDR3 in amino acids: CASSVGGMIYEQYF. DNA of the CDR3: TGTGCCAGCAGCGTAGGGGGAATGATCTACGAGCAGTACTTC.

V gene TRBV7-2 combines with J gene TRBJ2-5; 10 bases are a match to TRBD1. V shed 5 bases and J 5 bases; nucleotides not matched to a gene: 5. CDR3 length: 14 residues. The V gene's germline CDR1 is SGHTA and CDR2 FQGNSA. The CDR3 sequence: CASSRTGGGETQYF. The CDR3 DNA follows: TGTGCCAGCAGCAGGACAGGGGGGGGGGAGACCCAGTACTTC. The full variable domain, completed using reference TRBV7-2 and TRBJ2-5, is GAGVSQSPSNKVTEKGKDVELRCDPISGHTALYWYRQSLGQGLEFLIYFQGNSAPDKSGLPSDRFSAERTGGSVSTLTIQRTQQEDSAVYLCASSRTGGGETQYFGPGTRLLVL.

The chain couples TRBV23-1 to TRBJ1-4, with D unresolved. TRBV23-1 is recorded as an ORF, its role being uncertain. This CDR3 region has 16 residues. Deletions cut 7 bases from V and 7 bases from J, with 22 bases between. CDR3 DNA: TGCGCCAGCACTACCGCGGCGCCCCCACGGGCTGAAAAACTGTTTTTT. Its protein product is CASTTAAPPRAEKLFF.

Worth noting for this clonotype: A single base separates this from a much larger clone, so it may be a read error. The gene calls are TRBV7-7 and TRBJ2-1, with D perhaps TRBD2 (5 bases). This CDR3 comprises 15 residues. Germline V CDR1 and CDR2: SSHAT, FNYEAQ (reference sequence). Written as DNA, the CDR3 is TGTGTCAGCAGCTCACTAGGCCTTAGGGCGGATGAGCAGTTCTTC. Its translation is CVSSSLGLRADEQFF.

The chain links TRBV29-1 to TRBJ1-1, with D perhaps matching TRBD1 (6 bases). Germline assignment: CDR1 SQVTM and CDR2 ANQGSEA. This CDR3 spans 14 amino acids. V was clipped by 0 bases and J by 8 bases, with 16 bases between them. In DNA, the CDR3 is TGCAGCGTTGAAGATCGAGGGGTTGACAGGGAAGCTTTCTTT. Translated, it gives CSVEDRGVDREAFF.

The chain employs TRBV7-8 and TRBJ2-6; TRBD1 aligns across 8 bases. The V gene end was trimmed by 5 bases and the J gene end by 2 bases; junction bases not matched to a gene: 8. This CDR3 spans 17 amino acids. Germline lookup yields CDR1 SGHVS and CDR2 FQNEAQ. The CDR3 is CASSPRTGRTGANVLTF. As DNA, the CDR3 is TGTGCCAGCAGCCCTCGGACAGGGAGAACTGGGGCCAACGTCCTGACTTTC.

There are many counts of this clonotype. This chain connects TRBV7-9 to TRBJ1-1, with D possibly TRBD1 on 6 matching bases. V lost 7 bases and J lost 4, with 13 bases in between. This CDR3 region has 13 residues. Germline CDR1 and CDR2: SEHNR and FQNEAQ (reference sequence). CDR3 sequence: CASTMTGPTEAFF. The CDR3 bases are TGTGCCAGCACCATGACAGGCCCCACTGAAGCTTTCTTT.

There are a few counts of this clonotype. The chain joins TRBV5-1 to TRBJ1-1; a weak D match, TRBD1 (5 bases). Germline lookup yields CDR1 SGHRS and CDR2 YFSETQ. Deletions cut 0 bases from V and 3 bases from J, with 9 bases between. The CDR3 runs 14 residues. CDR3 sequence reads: CASSLALGDTEAFF. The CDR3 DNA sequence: TGCGCCAGCAGCTTGGCATTAGGGGACACTGAAGCTTTCTTT.

The CDR3 sequence: CASSGGLQGTQYF. The CDR3 bases are TGTGCCAGCAGTGGTGGACTCCAGGGGACCCAGTACTTC. This chain uses TRBV2 with TRBJ2-5; the D gene could be TRBD1 or TRBD2 (5 bases each). The V end lost 4 bases, the J end lost 7 bases, and 13 bases lay between the germline ends. Per the germline V gene, CDR1 is SNHLY and CDR2 is FYNNEI. The length of the CDR3 is 13 residues.

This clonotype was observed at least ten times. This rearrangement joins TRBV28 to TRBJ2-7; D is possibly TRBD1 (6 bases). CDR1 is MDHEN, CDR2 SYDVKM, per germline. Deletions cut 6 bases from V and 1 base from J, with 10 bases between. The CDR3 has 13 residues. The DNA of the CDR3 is TGTGCCAGCAGAAGACAGGCGTCCTACGAGCAGTACTTC. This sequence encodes CASRRQASYEQYF.

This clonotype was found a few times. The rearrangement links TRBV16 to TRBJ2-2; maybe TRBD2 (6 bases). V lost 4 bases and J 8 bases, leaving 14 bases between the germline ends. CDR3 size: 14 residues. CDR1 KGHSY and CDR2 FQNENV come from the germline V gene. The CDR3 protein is CASSLGGTPGELFF. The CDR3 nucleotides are TGTGCCAGCAGCCTAGGCGGGACGCCGGGGGAGCTGTTTTTT.

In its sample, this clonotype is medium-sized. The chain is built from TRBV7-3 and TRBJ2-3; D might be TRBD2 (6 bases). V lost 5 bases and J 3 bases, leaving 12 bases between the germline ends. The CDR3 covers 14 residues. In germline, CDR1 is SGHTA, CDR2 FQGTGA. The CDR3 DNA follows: TGTGCCAGCAGCATCAGAGCGGGTACAGATACGCAGTATTTT. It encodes CASSIRAGTDTQYF.

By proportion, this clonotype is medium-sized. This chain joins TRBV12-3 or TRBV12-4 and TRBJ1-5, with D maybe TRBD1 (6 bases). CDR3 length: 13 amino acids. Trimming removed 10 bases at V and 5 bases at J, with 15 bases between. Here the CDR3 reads CATADSSYQPQHF. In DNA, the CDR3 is TGTGCCACTGCGGACAGCTCCTATCAGCCCCAGCATTTT.

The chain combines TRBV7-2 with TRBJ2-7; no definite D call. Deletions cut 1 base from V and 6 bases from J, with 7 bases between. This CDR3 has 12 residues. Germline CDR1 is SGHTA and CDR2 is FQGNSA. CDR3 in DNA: TGTGCCAGCAGCTTAGAAATAAGCGAGCAGTACTTC. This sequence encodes CASSLEISEQYF. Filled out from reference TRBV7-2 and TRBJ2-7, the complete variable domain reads GAGVSQSPSNKVTEKGKDVELRCDPISGHTALYWYRQSLGQGLEFLIYFQGNSAPDKSGLPSDRFSAERTGGSVSTLTIQRTQQEDSAVYLCASSLEISEQYFGPGTRLTVT.

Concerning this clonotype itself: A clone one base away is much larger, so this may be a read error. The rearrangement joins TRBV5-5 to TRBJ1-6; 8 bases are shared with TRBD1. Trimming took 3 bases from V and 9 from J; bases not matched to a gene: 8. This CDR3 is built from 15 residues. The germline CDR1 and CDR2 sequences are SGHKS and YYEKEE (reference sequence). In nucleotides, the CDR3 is TGTGCCAGCAGCTCGGAGAGGACAGGGAGTTCACCCCTCCACTTT. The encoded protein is CASSSERTGSSPLHF.

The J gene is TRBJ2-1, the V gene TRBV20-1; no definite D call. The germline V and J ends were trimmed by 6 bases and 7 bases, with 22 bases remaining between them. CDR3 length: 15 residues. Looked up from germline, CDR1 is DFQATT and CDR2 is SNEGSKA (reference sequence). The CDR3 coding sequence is TGCAGTGCATCGAAGATAGGAGTACCTATAAATGAGCAGTTCTTC. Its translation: CSASKIGVPINEQFF.

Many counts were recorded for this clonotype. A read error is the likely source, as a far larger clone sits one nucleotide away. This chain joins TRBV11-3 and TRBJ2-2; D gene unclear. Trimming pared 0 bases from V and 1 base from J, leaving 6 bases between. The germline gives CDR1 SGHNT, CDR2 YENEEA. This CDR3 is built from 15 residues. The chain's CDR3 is CASSLDGRNTGELFF. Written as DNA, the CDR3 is TGTGCCAGCAGCTTAGATGGCAGGAACACCGGGGAGCTGTTTTTT.